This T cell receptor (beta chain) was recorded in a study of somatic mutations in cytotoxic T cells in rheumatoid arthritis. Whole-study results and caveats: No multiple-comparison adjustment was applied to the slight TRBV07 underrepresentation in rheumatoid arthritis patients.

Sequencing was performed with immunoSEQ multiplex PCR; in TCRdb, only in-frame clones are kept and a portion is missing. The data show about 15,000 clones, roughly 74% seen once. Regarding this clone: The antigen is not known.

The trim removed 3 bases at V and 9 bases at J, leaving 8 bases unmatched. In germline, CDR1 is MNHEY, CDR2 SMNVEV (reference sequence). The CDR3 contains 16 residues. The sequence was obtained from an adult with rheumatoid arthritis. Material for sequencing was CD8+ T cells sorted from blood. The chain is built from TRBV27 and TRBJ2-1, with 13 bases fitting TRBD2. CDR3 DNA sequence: TGTGCCAGCAGTTTCTCTGGGACTAGCGGGGAGGTTGAGCAGTTCTTC. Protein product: CASSFSGTSGEVEQFF.